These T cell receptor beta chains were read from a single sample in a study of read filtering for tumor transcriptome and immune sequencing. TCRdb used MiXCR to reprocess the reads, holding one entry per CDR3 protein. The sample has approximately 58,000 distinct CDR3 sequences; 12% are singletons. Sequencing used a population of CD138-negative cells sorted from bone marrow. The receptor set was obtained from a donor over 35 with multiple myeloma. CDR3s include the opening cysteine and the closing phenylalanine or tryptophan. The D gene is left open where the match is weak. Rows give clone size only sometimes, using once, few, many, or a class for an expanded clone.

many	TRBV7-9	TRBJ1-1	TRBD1	CASSLGWDRENEAFF	TGTGCCAGCAGCTTAGGCTGGGACAGAGAGAATGAAGCTTTCTTT
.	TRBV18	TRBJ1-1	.	CASSLASGGREAFF	TGTGCCAGCTCACTCGCATCGGGGGGGAGAGAAGCTTTCTTT
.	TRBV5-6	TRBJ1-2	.	CTGSKTGVNYGYTF	TGTACCGGCAGCAAGACCGGGGTTAACTATGGCTACACCTTC
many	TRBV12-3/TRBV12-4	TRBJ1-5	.	CASSQSTGERNQPQHF	TGTGCCAGCAGTCAATCAACGGGCGAACGGAATCAGCCCCAGCATTTT
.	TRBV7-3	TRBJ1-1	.	CASSLTAGGYTEAFF	TGTGCCAGCAGCTTAACCGCGGGGGGTTACACTGAAGCTTTCTTT
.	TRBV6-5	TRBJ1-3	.	CASSYAVSGGRGNTIYF	TGTGCCAGCAGTTACGCGGTTTCGGGAGGCAGAGGAAACACCATATATTTT
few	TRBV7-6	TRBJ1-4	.	CASSPVGNEKLFF	TGTGCCAGCAGCCCCGTGGGAAATGAAAAACTGTTTTTC
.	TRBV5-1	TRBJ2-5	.	CACSLGGGETQYF	TGCGCCTGCAGCTTGGGTGGGGGAGAGACCCAGTACTTC
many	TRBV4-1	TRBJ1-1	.	CASSQGPGEDTEAFF	TGCGCCAGCAGCCAAGGACCCGGGGAGGACACTGAAGCTTTCTTT
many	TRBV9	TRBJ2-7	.	CASSVVPGVREQYF	TGTGCCAGCAGCGTAGTACCAGGGGTGAGGGAGCAGTACTTC
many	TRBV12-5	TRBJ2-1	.	CASGDSSHNEQFF	TGTGCTAGTGGTGACAGTTCCCACAATGAGCAGTTCTTC
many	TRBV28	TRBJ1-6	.	CASSLLAEWGSPLHF	TGTGCCAGCAGCCTCCTAGCAGAGTGGGGATCACCCCTCCACTTT
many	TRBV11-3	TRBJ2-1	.	CASSPRTSNEQFF	TGTGCCAGCAGCCCCAGGACCAGCAATGAGCAGTTCTTC
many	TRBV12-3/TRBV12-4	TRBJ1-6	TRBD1	CASSFNGAQGVGRPLHF	TGTGCCAGCAGTTTCAATGGGGCGCAGGGGGTAGGTAGGCCCCTCCACTTT
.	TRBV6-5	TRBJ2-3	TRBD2	CASSQGLADSTDTQYF	TGTGCCAGCAGCCAAGGACTAGCGGATAGCACAGATACGCAGTATTTT
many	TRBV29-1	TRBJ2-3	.	CSVEDPYHTDTQYF	TGCAGCGTTGAAGACCCCTATCACACAGATACGCAGTATTTT
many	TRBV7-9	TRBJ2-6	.	CASSQGDGANVLTF	TGTGCCAGCAGCCAGGGTGATGGGGCCAACGTCCTGACTTTC
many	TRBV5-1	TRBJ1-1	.	CASSYQGDTEAFF	TGCGCCAGCAGCTATCAGGGCGACACTGAAGCTTTCTTT
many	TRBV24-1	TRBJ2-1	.	CATRRYNEQFF	TGTGCCACCAGGAGGTACAATGAGCAGTTCTTC